This T cell receptor (beta chain) appears in the sequencing data of a study of T-cell reconstitution after alpha-beta-depleted transplantation in children. Many counts were recorded for this clonotype. Its target is unknown. Whole-study findings and limits: Reportedly, only several hundred clones from non-depleted graft cells drove alpha-beta T-cell counts at about two months. Surviving recipient cells, namely T cells and thymic progenitors, were the source of high day-60 TCRbeta diversity in some patients. Once a year had passed after transplant, T-cell counts and diversity came mostly from newly produced T cells.

Unique molecular identifiers were incorporated when the TCRbeta library was constructed. TCRdb independently ran MiXCR on the PCR reads; one entry per CDR3 protein. Here the sample spans 400,000 to 550,000 distinct CDR3 sequences, over 9.5% being singletons. CDR3 length: 18 amino acids. Germline V gene data show CDR1 as SGHRS and CDR2 as YFSETQ. The junction had 11 bases not matched to a gene; V was cut back by 1 base and J by 2 bases. The genes are TRBV5-1 and TRBJ2-2, with TRBD1 matching 7 bases. This TCR was sampled from a child aged 2 to 15 with inherited bone marrow failure, due to receive a stem cell transplant. The sample was PBMCs, taken before TCRalphabeta/CD19-depleted stem cell transplant. In nucleotides, the CDR3 is TGCGCCAGCAGCTTGTCGAGACAGGGCCACTACAACACCGGGGAGCTGTTTTTT. Its translation is CASSLSRQGHYNTGELFF.